These T cell receptor beta chains were read from a single sample in a study of blood T cell repertoires in COVID-19. Clones were read by immunoSEQ multiplex PCR, and TCRdb kept only the in-frame ones, dropping some. Here the sample spans 45,000 or so clones, approximately 85% being singletons. Input material: peripheral blood. The receptors shown here come from a woman at least 80 years old with acute or convalescent COVID-19. CDR3s leave out the opening cysteine and the closing phenylalanine or tryptophan. Each record gives: V gene, D gene, J gene, CDR3 protein. A D gene is named only where the DNA matches it firmly.

v_call: TRBV5-1
d_call: -
j_call: TRBJ2-5
cdr3_aa: ASSLAAGARETQY

v_call: TRBV7-2
d_call: TRBD1
j_call: TRBJ1-6
cdr3_aa: ASSLAWTGESPLH

v_call: TRBV18
d_call: -
j_call: TRBJ2-7
cdr3_aa: ASSPGAGGYEQY

v_call: TRBV29-1
d_call: TRBD1
j_call: TRBJ1-5
cdr3_aa: SVRGPGNQPQH

v_call: TRBV27
d_call: TRBD2
j_call: TRBJ2-3
cdr3_aa: ASRIGTSGMGGDTQY

v_call: TRBV5-4
d_call: TRBD1
j_call: TRBJ2-7
cdr3_aa: ASSLRGTGGAYEQY

v_call: TRBV6-1
d_call: TRBD1
j_call: TRBJ2-7
cdr3_aa: ASSQGTESSYEQY

v_call: TRBV6-5
d_call: -
j_call: TRBJ1-1
cdr3_aa: ASITGGEGTEAF

v_call: TRBV30
d_call: TRBD2
j_call: TRBJ2-7
cdr3_aa: AWSTKAGYEQY

v_call: TRBV28
d_call: -
j_call: TRBJ1-2
cdr3_aa: ASSTGLANYGYT

v_call: TRBV29-1
d_call: TRBD1
j_call: TRBJ1-2
cdr3_aa: SVRDSYGYT

v_call: TRBV7-2
d_call: TRBD1
j_call: TRBJ1-1
cdr3_aa: ASSGDRGLPNTEAF

v_call: TRBV6-5
d_call: TRBD2
j_call: TRBJ2-1
cdr3_aa: ASSLTSGSYNEQF

v_call: TRBV30
d_call: TRBD2
j_call: TRBJ2-4
cdr3_aa: AWSPGGSKNIQY

v_call: TRBV20-1
d_call: -
j_call: TRBJ1-4
cdr3_aa: SARSEKLF

v_call: TRBV9
d_call: -
j_call: TRBJ2-7
cdr3_aa: ASSIQPIAEQY

v_call: TRBV15
d_call: TRBD2
j_call: TRBJ2-7
cdr3_aa: ATSRDLTSGSYEQY

v_call: TRBV19
d_call: -
j_call: TRBJ1-5
cdr3_aa: ASSLLAYSNQPQH

v_call: TRBV7-9
d_call: -
j_call: TRBJ2-5
cdr3_aa: ASSPDGGGETQY

v_call: TRBV15
d_call: TRBD1
j_call: TRBJ2-3
cdr3_aa: ATSRDRNRGASTDTQY

v_call: TRBV7-8
d_call: TRBD1
j_call: TRBJ1-2
cdr3_aa: ASSLAGGTGVGYT

v_call: TRBV2
d_call: -
j_call: TRBJ2-6
cdr3_aa: ASTSRGAGANVLT

v_call: TRBV5-4
d_call: -
j_call: TRBJ2-1
cdr3_aa: ASSTSGSEQF

v_call: TRBV19
d_call: TRBD1
j_call: TRBJ1-5
cdr3_aa: ASSAPDRDNQPQH

v_call: TRBV5-6
d_call: -
j_call: TRBJ2-4
cdr3_aa: ASSFWGGENIQY

v_call: TRBV6-5
d_call: TRBD1
j_call: TRBJ2-3
cdr3_aa: ASSGGTGPLNTQY

v_call: TRBV3-1/TRBV3-2
d_call: TRBD2
j_call: TRBJ2-7
cdr3_aa: ASSQGLLAGVAYEQY

v_call: TRBV5-8
d_call: -
j_call: TRBJ1-4
cdr3_aa: ASSLRGHLNEKLF

v_call: TRBV25-1
d_call: -
j_call: TRBJ2-5
cdr3_aa: ATCEDSQETQY

v_call: TRBV28
d_call: -
j_call: TRBJ2-2
cdr3_aa: ASSEQGRELF

v_call: TRBV7-6
d_call: TRBD1
j_call: TRBJ2-7
cdr3_aa: ASSLRAKGQGTSYEQY

v_call: TRBV5-5
d_call: -
j_call: TRBJ1-1
cdr3_aa: ASSLAAGTEAF

v_call: TRBV2
d_call: -
j_call: TRBJ2-5
cdr3_aa: ASANGVEETQY

v_call: TRBV12-3/TRBV12-4
d_call: TRBD2
j_call: TRBJ2-1
cdr3_aa: ASTPSGHNEQF

v_call: TRBV12-3/TRBV12-4
d_call: TRBD1
j_call: TRBJ1-5
cdr3_aa: ASSRTGRQPQH

v_call: TRBV20-1
d_call: TRBD2
j_call: TRBJ2-5
cdr3_aa: SASSGRTIYQETQY